This T cell receptor (beta chain) was profiled in a study of blood T cell repertoires in COVID-19. Overall study context: Donors in the United States, Italy and Spain gave samples during acute or convalescent COVID-19. In each case, the material was cDNA or gDNA derived from T cells, B-cell-depleted T cells, or PBMCs.

In the original analysis: Amplification of reference gene primers provided the estimated nucleated cell counts. Data came from immunoSEQ multiplex PCR; TCRdb stores just in-frame clones and leaves some out. V, J and clone size are those of that table, while D and trimming were read from the DNA. The data contain tens of thousands of clones, 88% of them singletons. CDR3 size: 16 residues. The germline V gene encodes CDR1 SNHLY and CDR2 FYNNEI. Losses at the gene ends were 5 bases for V and 8 bases for J; bases not matched to a gene: 11. The sequenced material came from peripheral blood. This TCR came from a man between 65 and 85 years old in a cohort sampled during active COVID-19. V and J are TRBV2 and TRBJ2-4, with 11 bases that match TRBD2. CDR3 region: CASSRTSGRPTDIQYF. CDR3 in DNA: TGTGCCAGCAGTCGAACTAGCGGGAGACCGACGGACATTCAGTACTTC.